This T cell receptor beta chain was identified in a study of blood T cell repertoires in COVID-19. Study-level background: T cells, B-cell-depleted T cells, or PBMCs provided the cDNA or gDNA that served as material.

Ages ranged from about 18 to 89 years, with residence in around 24 US areas. Recovery among Cohort 3 donors was established by two negative PCRs, clearance, or symptom resolution. This CDR3 is built from 12 residues. The V end lost 3 bases, the J end lost 7 bases, and 10 bases lay between the germline ends. Per the germline V gene, CDR1 is MGHRA and CDR2 is YSYEKL. Sequencing used immunoSEQ multiplex PCR; TCRdb keeps in-frame clones, though not all of them. The data hold a few hundred thousand clones, with 92% observed a single time. The receptor comes from a woman aged 25 to 39 who had recovered from COVID-19. The genes are TRBV4-1 and TRBJ2-7, with D unresolved. Sample: PBMCs or T cells enriched from blood (not recorded which). The chain's CDR3 is CASSQRPLEQYF. The DNA for the CDR3 is TGCGCCAGCAGCCAGAGGCCGTTAGAGCAGTACTTC.